This passage covers 30 T cell receptor beta chains from one sample sequenced in a study of CD8 T cells in ankylosing spondylitis. Overall study findings and caveats: In ankylosing spondylitis blood, a motif of roughly eight highly homologous TCR beta variants appeared characteristic.

The antigens for these receptors are not known. One entry per CDR3 protein results from TCRdb running MiXCR on the 5' RACE reads. The table includes 220,000 or so distinct CDR3 sequences, 15% to 20% detected once. The sequenced sample consisted of blood, either unsorted or a sorted T cell fraction (not recorded which). These receptor sequences come from a male donor with ankylosing spondylitis.

This clonotype showed up just a few times. J is TRBJ2-1 and V is TRBV6-1, with 11 bases aligning to TRBD2. This CDR3 has 15 amino acids. The germline gives CDR1 MNHNS, CDR2 SASEGT. The trim removed 5 bases at V and 6 bases at J, leaving 6 bases unmatched. The CDR3 sequence is CASSQLAGVFNEQFF. The CDR3 DNA is TGTGCCAGCAGTCAACTAGCGGGAGTCTTCAATGAGCAGTTCTTC.

The sample holds a few counts of this clonotype. The J gene is TRBJ2-7, the V gene TRBV29-1, with 8 nucleotides matching TRBD1. J lost 1 base, V lost 4 bases, and 3 bases had no gene match. CDR1 and CDR2 from the germline V gene are SQVTM and ANQGSEA. The CDR3 length is 13 residues. DNA of the CDR3: TGCAGCGTTGTTTGGGACAGGTCCTACGAGCAGTACTTC. Encoded protein: CSVVWDRSYEQYF.

The chain joins TRBV5-5 to TRBJ2-5; D is unresolved. V lost 0 bases and J 3 bases, leaving 3 bases between the germline ends. The CDR3 has 12 residues. The germline gives CDR1 SGHKS, CDR2 YYEKEE (reference sequence). As DNA, the CDR3 is TGTGCCAGCAGCTTGGGGGAAGAGACCCAGTACTTC. This gives the protein CASSLGEETQYF.

V gene TRBV7-2 combines with J gene TRBJ2-2, with 8 bases that match TRBD1. Germline lookup yields CDR1 SGHTA and CDR2 FQGNSA. This CDR3 spans 17 amino acids. Trimming at V came to 0 bases and at J to 4 bases, leaving 7 bases not matched to a gene. CDR3 sequence: CASSLALQGASTGELFF. The CDR3 DNA reads as TGTGCCAGCAGCTTAGCGCTCCAGGGGGCCAGCACCGGGGAGCTGTTTTTT.

There are a few counts of this clonotype. The CDR3: CASSHPGQGTYEQYF. CDR3 nucleotide sequence: TGTGCCAGCAGCCACCCGGGACAAGGAACCTACGAGCAGTACTTC. The chain couples TRBV4-2 to TRBJ2-7; a weak D match, TRBD1 (6 bases). The ends were cut back, 3 bases at V and 2 bases at J, with 14 bases in the middle. The CDR3 runs to 15 residues. CDR1 and CDR2 from the germline V gene are LGHNA and YNFKEQ.

CDR3 sequence: CASSSGLSQETQYF. The CDR3 DNA follows: TGTGCCAGCAGTTCCGGACTGTCCCAAGAGACCCAGTACTTC. The V and J genes are TRBV12-3 or TRBV12-4 and TRBJ2-5; weak D call: TRBD2 (5 bases). V was trimmed by 4 bases and J by 1 base, leaving 10 bases between them. The CDR3 has 14 residues.

This clonotype was detected many times. The chain joins TRBV4-3 to TRBJ1-5; D is uncertain. The V and J ends lost 0 bases and 6 bases respectively, with 9 bases between them. The V gene's germline CDR1 is LGHNA and CDR2 YSLEER. CDR3 length: 14 residues. CDR3 in amino acids: CASSQERELQPQHF. The CDR3 DNA is TGCGCCAGCAGCCAAGAAAGGGAGCTTCAGCCCCAGCATTTT.

The chain is built from TRBV20-1 and TRBJ1-1; weak D call: TRBD1 (5 bases). Per the germline V gene, CDR1 is DFQATT and CDR2 is SNEGSKA (reference sequence). V was trimmed by 3 bases and J by 3 bases, leaving 11 bases between them. This CDR3 is built from 13 residues. The CDR3 is CSARTGGDTEAFF. CDR3 DNA sequence: TGCAGTGCTAGGACGGGGGGGGACACTGAAGCTTTCTTT.

In its sample, this clonotype was seen a few times. The chain employs TRBV4-2 and TRBJ2-3, with D possibly called TRBD1 or TRBD2 (5 bases each). The CDR3 is made up of 15 amino acids. Germline V gene sequence: CDR1 LGHNA, CDR2 YNFKEQ. Trimming left V 2 bases short and J 4 bases short, with 13 bases between. The CDR3: CASSQPGTAPDTQYF. CDR3 DNA sequence: TGTGCCAGCAGCCAACCCGGGACGGCCCCAGATACGCAGTATTTT.

This chain links TRBV5-1 with TRBJ2-1, with 9 nucleotides matching TRBD1. Germline CDR1 reads SGHRS; CDR2 reads YFSETQ. The V segment lost 5 bases and the J segment 8 bases; nucleotides outside the gene matches: 5. This CDR3 is built from 13 residues. The CDR3 is CASRTGGAYEQFF. The DNA for the CDR3 is TGCGCCAGCAGAACAGGGGGCGCATATGAGCAGTTCTTC. The full variable domain, its missing parts supplied by reference TRBV5-1 and TRBJ2-1, is KAGVTQTPRYLIKTRGQQVTLSCSPISGHRSVSWYQQTPGQGLQFLFEYFSETQRNKGNFPGRFSGRQFSNSRSEMNVSTLELGDSALYLCASRTGGAYEQFFGPGTRLTVL.

Only a few counts were recorded for this clonotype. The chain is built from TRBV4-2 and TRBJ2-4; 7 bases are a match to TRBD2. The CDR3 spans 15 residues. Per the germline V gene, CDR1 is LGHNA and CDR2 is YNFKEQ. With V trimmed by 4 bases and J by 0 bases, 3 bases remained unmatched. CDR3 bases: TGTGCCAGCAGCCCTAGCGGATTAGCCAAAAACATTCAGTACTTC. This gives the protein CASSPSGLAKNIQYF.

The rearrangement uses TRBV9 and TRBJ2-5, with 7 bases aligning to TRBD2. Per the germline V gene, CDR1 is SGDLS and CDR2 is YYNGEE. The CDR3 is 14 residues long. J was trimmed by 1 base and V by 1 base; bases with no gene match: 1. The CDR3 loop is CASSVSSGQETQYF. The CDR3 coding sequence is TGTGCCAGCAGCGTATCTAGCGGCCAAGAGACCCAGTACTTC.

This clonotype was observed a few times. The chain couples TRBV12-3 or TRBV12-4 to TRBJ2-7, with 9 bases fitting TRBD2. The CDR3 has 14 residues. V shed 5 bases and J 7 bases; nucleotides not matched to a gene: 9. The DNA of the CDR3 is TGTGCCAGCAGTCCTAGCGGGGCCTTTGGGGAGCAGTACTTC. Protein sequence: CASSPSGAFGEQYF.

The chain links TRBV9 to TRBJ2-3; D unresolved. Germline loops: CDR1 SGDLS, CDR2 YYNGEE. Trimming removed 0 bases at V and 5 bases at J, with 13 bases between. This CDR3 contains 15 residues. The CDR3 DNA reads as TGTGCCAGCAGCGTAGTAGGCAGGATTGGAGATACGCAGTATTTT. This translates into CASSVVGRIGDTQYF. The complete variable domain, with remaining parts taken from reference TRBV9 and TRBJ2-3, reads DSGVTQTPKHLITATGQRVTLRCSPRSGDLSVYWYQQSLDQGLQFLIQYYNGEERAKGNILERFSAQQFPDLHSELNLSSLELGDSALYFCASSVVGRIGDTQYFGPGTRLTVL.

The chain carries TRBV5-1 and TRBJ1-1; the D gene is possibly TRBD1 (6 bases). The germline V and J ends were trimmed by 1 base and 2 bases, with 15 bases remaining between them. Germline values: CDR1 SGHRS, CDR2 YFSETQ. CDR3 length: 16 amino acids. CDR3 in amino acids: CASSLLAGDENTEAFF. CDR3 nucleotide sequence: TGCGCCAGCAGCTTGTTGGCAGGGGATGAAAACACTGAAGCTTTCTTT.

The chain uses TRBV27 and TRBJ2-2; the match to TRBD1 covers 7 bases. The CDR3 runs to 15 residues. V gave up 8 bases and J gave up 4 bases; unmatched junction bases: 10. CDR1 is MNHEY and CDR2 is SMNVEV in the germline V gene (reference sequence). The CDR3 DNA sequence: TGTGCCAGCGGCGAAGGGACAGACCCCACCGGGGAGCTGTTTTTT. Translation gives CASGEGTDPTGELFF.

This chain uses TRBV27 with TRBJ2-3, with 10 bases fitting TRBD2. CDR1 MNHEY and CDR2 SMNVEV come from the germline V gene (reference sequence). CDR3 size: 15 residues. The V segment lost 8 bases and the J segment 1 base; nucleotides outside the gene matches: 6. The DNA of the CDR3 is TGTGCCAGCGAGGCCCTAGCGGGGGGCACAGATACGCAGTATTTT. This sequence encodes CASEALAGGTDTQYF.

J is TRBJ1-5 and V is TRBV4-1, with TRBD1 identical over 7 bases. The CDR3 contains 14 residues. V was clipped by 4 bases and J by 7 bases; unmatched bases: 7. The germline gives CDR1 MGHRA, CDR2 YSYEKL. This CDR3 reads CASSPRQGGQPQHF. The CDR3, as DNA: TGCGCCAGCAGCCCGCGACAGGGAGGGCAGCCCCAGCATTTT.

This chain links TRBV4-3 with TRBJ2-1, with 9 bases fitting TRBD1. The CDR3 consists of 15 residues. V shed 4 bases and J 2 bases; nucleotides not matched to a gene: 3. CDR1 LGHNA and CDR2 YSLEER come from the germline V gene. The CDR3: CASSPGQGTYNEQFF. The CDR3 DNA follows: TGCGCCAGCAGCCCTGGACAGGGGACCTACAATGAGCAGTTCTTC.

In its sample, this clonotype was seen many times. The V and J genes are TRBV12-3 or TRBV12-4 and TRBJ2-2; 8 bases align to TRBD2. The CDR3 covers 15 residues. The V segment lost 5 bases and the J segment 2 bases; nucleotides outside the gene matches: 4. CDR3 residues: CASSLSGVNTGELFF. CDR3 DNA sequence: TGTGCCAGCAGTCTTAGCGGGGTAAACACCGGGGAGCTGTTTTTT.

This clonotype was seen more than once but under ten times. V and J are TRBV5-1 and TRBJ2-2, with 8 bases matching TRBD2. This CDR3 has 16 amino acids. Germline loops: CDR1 SGHRS, CDR2 YFSETQ. Trimming at V came to 0 bases and at J to 5 bases, leaving 6 bases not matched to a gene. CDR3 nucleotide sequence: TGCGCCAGCAGCTTGGTCGCGCCGGGAGGGACCGGGGAGCTGTTTTTT. Its translation is CASSLVAPGGTGELFF.

In its sample, this clonotype was seen a few times. This chain uses TRBV7-8 with TRBJ1-1; 11 positions match TRBD1. This CDR3 spans 15 amino acids. The V gene's germline CDR1 is SGHVS and CDR2 FQNEAQ. Trimming removed 5 bases from V and 4 bases from J; junction bases left unmatched: 6. CDR3: CASSTLGQGATEAFF. CDR3 in DNA: TGTGCCAGCAGCACCTTAGGACAGGGGGCCACTGAAGCTTTCTTT.

This rearrangement joins TRBV12-3 or TRBV12-4 to TRBJ1-2; no firm D call. The CDR3 totals 14 residues. Trimming removed 6 bases at V and 6 bases at J, with 17 bases between. The CDR3 bases are TGTGCCAGCAGCCCCCTTGGAGGGCCCGATGGCTACACCTTC. Its translation: CASSPLGGPDGYTF.

The sample holds a few counts of this clonotype. V is TRBV4-1 and J is TRBJ2-2; the D gene is possibly TRBD1 (6 bases). V dropped 0 bases and J dropped 0 bases, with 14 bases sitting between them. The CDR3 loop spans 18 amino acids. Germline values: CDR1 MGHRA, CDR2 YSYEKL. CDR3 loop: CASSQDPERTANTGELFF. DNA of the CDR3: TGCGCCAGCAGCCAAGATCCGGAACGGACAGCGAACACCGGGGAGCTGTTTTTT.

This clonotype was observed a handful of times. J is TRBJ1-5 and V is TRBV19; D gene ambiguous. The germline V and J ends were trimmed by 1 base and 7 bases, with 5 bases remaining between them. CDR3 length equals 12 residues. Germline lookup yields CDR1 LNHDA and CDR2 SQIVND (reference sequence). The CDR3 sequence: CASSIVGQPQHF. The CDR3 nucleotides read TGTGCCAGTAGTATAGTGGGACAGCCCCAGCATTTT.

The chain combines TRBV12-3 or TRBV12-4 with TRBJ2-1, with a weak D call TRBD2 (5 bases). Trimming pared 2 bases from V and 8 bases from J, leaving 10 bases between. This CDR3 has 13 residues. The CDR3 sequence is CASSLSSFDEQFF. The CDR3 coding sequence is TGTGCCAGCAGTTTATCTAGCTTCGATGAGCAGTTCTTC.

This clonotype was recorded a few times. This sequence joins TRBV2 and TRBJ2-1; 9 bases align to TRBD1. The CDR3 is 16 residues long. J lost 0 bases, V lost 6 bases, and 6 bases had no gene match. Germline V gives CDR1 SNHLY, CDR2 FYNNEI. The CDR3 loop reads CASSASDRGSYNEQFF. CDR3 bases: TGTGCCAGCAGCGCCTCGGACAGGGGCTCCTACAATGAGCAGTTCTTC.

A few counts support this clonotype. The chain couples TRBV12-3 or TRBV12-4 to TRBJ2-1; 8 nucleotides align to TRBD2. CDR3 length: 15 amino acids. The V and J ends lost 6 bases and 0 bases, in that order; junction bases with no gene match: 4. The CDR3 is CASRVSGNSYNEQFF. For the CDR3, the DNA is TGTGCCAGCAGGGTTAGCGGGAACTCCTACAATGAGCAGTTCTTC.

This clonotype was detected a few times. This chain connects TRBV9 to TRBJ1-3; D is undetermined. This CDR3 is 13 amino acids long. Germline loops: CDR1 SGDLS, CDR2 YYNGEE. The V and J ends lost 4 bases and 5 bases respectively, with 10 bases between them. The CDR3 sequence is CASSPSYRNTIYF. DNA of the CDR3: TGTGCCAGCAGCCCCTCTTACAGAAACACCATATATTTT.

This clonotype showed up many times. V and J are TRBV4-1 and TRBJ1-1; D gene uncertain. The CDR3 loop spans 14 amino acids. Trimming cost V 1 base and J 11 bases, with 17 bases left between them. Germline V CDR1 and CDR2: MGHRA, YSYEKL. CDR3 region: CASSQGLWGSDAFF. CDR3 DNA sequence: TGCGCCAGCAGCCAAGGGTTATGGGGTAGTGATGCTTTCTTT.